This is a list of T cell receptor beta chains from one sample in a study of shared clonotypes between healthy human individuals. Assay used: immunoSEQ multiplex PCR; TCRdb lists only in-frame clones, some missing. The sample has fewer than 700,000 clones; roughly 96% are singletons. Sequenced material: naive CD8+ T cells sorted from blood. The source is a woman in her thirties in good health. Each CDR3 is given with its conserved first and last residue.

v_call,cdr3_aa
TRBV5-5,CASSPGTSGSRRADEQYF
TRBV2,CASRGHFSDTEAFF
TRBV18,CASSLSRTANTGELFF
TRBV9,CASGWEGEAFF
TRBV25-1,CASSLDSFYEQYF
TRBV11-2,CASSLGFYNEQFF
TRBV6-1,CASSATGWTEAFF
TRBV28,CASSGIQGDEQYF
TRBV4-2,CASSHETGLGNEKLFF
TRBV7-9,CASSHKTSGRASSTDTQYF
TRBV27,CASSPGVRPDEQYF
TRBV4-2,CASSQDRALPDTQYF
TRBV11-2,CASSPGQGYEQYF
TRBV27,CASSSPGGQYEQYF
TRBV14,CASSPRGGEQYF
TRBV28,CASSFYRSTGRDF
TRBV6-1,CASSGNLGLVAGELFF